This TCR beta chain was found in a study of long-term antiretroviral therapy in people with HIV. Broader study findings: Possibly under older ART regimens, blood was drawn between the mid-2000s and the late 2010s. Dominance of pre-ART expanded clones persisted, fluctuating and often declining after ART.

This clone appeared a single time. No antigen is known for it. The immunoSEQ assay was v3.0, run at survey level. Only in-frame clones appear in the TCRdb table, and some are missing; sequencing was by immunoSEQ multiplex PCR. The data contain around 25,000 clones, around 80% of them singletons. The TCR sequence derives from a man aged 18 to 35 with HIV. Here the sequenced sample was unsorted PBMCs, taken 3 years after starting antiretroviral therapy.

For the CDR3, the DNA is TGTGCCAGCAGCAGAGAGCGGGGGGGCTTTGGAGATACGCAGTATTTT. Translating it yields CASSRERGGFGDTQYF. The chain combines TRBV5-4 with TRBJ2-3, with 10 bases lining up with TRBD2. The ends lost 4 bases at V and 5 bases at J; junction bases unmatched: 10. Germline values: CDR1 SGHNT, CDR2 YYREEE (reference sequence). This CDR3 is built from 16 residues.